This T cell receptor beta chain was obtained from a study of human T cells and chemical hapten exposure. Sample time point: patch test 1, 2 weeks after DPC sensitization. Treatment of the sample: therapeutic diphenylcyclopropenone sensitization with weekly scalp DPC. This clonotype was counted a few times. TCRdb reprocessed the RACE reads via MiXCR and lists one record per CDR3 protein. This table holds tens of thousands of distinct CDR3 sequences, 9.5% to 12% found once. Per germline, CDR1 MNHEY and CDR2 SMNVEV (reference sequence). The CDR3 is 16 amino acids. Unmatched junction bases numbered 11, after V lost 5 bases and J lost 2 bases.

This receptor was obtained from a woman between 45 and 60 years old with alopecia areata. Some clones in this sample may be carry-over from other donors' samples. Specimen: whole blood, collected in connection with sensitization to the hapten diphenylcyclopropenone (DPC). The chain links TRBV27 to TRBJ1-1; 7 positions match TRBD1. The CDR3 protein is CASSRKGAGINTEAFF. The CDR3 DNA is TGTGCCAGCAGTAGGAAGGGGGCAGGAATAAACACTGAAGCTTTCTTT.